Shown below are 7 T cell receptor beta chains from a single sample sequenced in a study of T cells in Graves' hyperthyroidism and ophthalmopathy. Template material for amplifying TCR beta CDR3 regions consisted of RNA transcripts. With the HTBI primer set, the TCR CDR3 went through a first round of RT-PCR. TCRdb re-analysed the multiplex PCR reads in MiXCR, keeping a single row per CDR3 protein. In the table there are around 540,000 distinct CDR3 sequences, roughly 16% of which are singletons. The sequencing sample was made of blood. Receptors were obtained from a woman aged 25 to 39 with Graves' ophthalmopathy.

This clonotype was counted many times. V is TRBV4-1 and J is TRBJ1-1; D not resolved. Deletions cut 6 bases from V and 4 bases from J, with 18 bases between. The CDR3 has 15 residues. Germline V gene sequence: CDR1 MGHRA, CDR2 YSYEKL. The CDR3 region has the DNA TGCGCCAGCAGTCGGGCAGGAGTGGTTGGCACTGAAGCTTTCTTT. Its translation: CASSRAGVVGTEAFF.

In this sample, this clonotype turned up a few times. The CDR3 loop is CSAREGGSGNTIYF. CDR3 DNA sequence: TGCAGTGCCCGAGAGGGGGGTAGTGGAAACACCATATATTTT. This chain connects TRBV20-1 to TRBJ1-3, with D maybe TRBD1 (6 bases). Per the germline V gene, CDR1 is DFQATT and CDR2 is SNEGSKA (reference sequence). The germline V and J ends were trimmed by 6 bases and 3 bases, with 15 bases remaining between them. This CDR3 has 14 amino acids.

J is TRBJ2-1 and V is TRBV6-1; 8 nucleotides line up with TRBD2. There are 17 residues in the CDR3. V lost 5 bases and J lost 5; bases outside the gene matches: 14. Germline CDR1 MNHNS, CDR2 SASEGT. CDR3 sequence: CASSSTWAGRGNNEQFF. The CDR3 coding sequence is TGTGCCAGCAGTTCCACATGGGCCGGGAGGGGAAACAATGAGCAGTTCTTC.

This clonotype was seen at least ten times. The chain is built from TRBV6-1 and TRBJ1-2, with D possibly TRBD1 on 5 matching bases. Trimming removed 5 bases from V and 3 bases from J, with 13 bases in between. CDR1 is MNHNS, CDR2 SASEGT, per germline. The CDR3 contains 14 residues. The CDR3 region has the DNA TGTGCCAGCAGTCCTCAAATCAGGGACTATGGCTACACCTTC. It is translated as CASSPQIRDYGYTF.

The chain employs TRBV24-1 and TRBJ2-5; TRBD1 agrees at 7 bases. The germline V gene has CDR1 KGHDR and CDR2 SFDVKD. This CDR3 comprises 16 residues. Losses at the gene ends were 5 bases for V and 6 bases for J; bases not matched to a gene: 14. The CDR3 DNA is TGTGCCACCAGTGGGGGAAGGACAGGAGCTCGGAAGACCCAGTACTTC. This gives the protein CATSGGRTGARKTQYF.

This clonotype was found many times. V and J are TRBV7-2 and TRBJ2-1, with 11 nucleotides matching TRBD2. CDR1 and CDR2 (germline): SGHTA, FQGNSA. The CDR3 is made up of 15 amino acids. Germline trimming cut 2 bases from V and 7 bases from J; bases unmatched to any gene: 4. The CDR3 nucleotides read TGTGCCAGCAGCTTAACTAGCGGGAGTTGGAATGAGCAGTTCTTC. Translating it yields CASSLTSGSWNEQFF.

This clonotype was picked up a small number of times. The J gene is TRBJ1-5, the V gene TRBV30; TRBD1 might be the D (5 bases). The length of the CDR3 is 12 residues. The V end was cut by 1 base, the J end by 11 bases, with 12 bases between. CDR1 and CDR2 from the germline V gene are GTSNPN and SVGIG (reference sequence). CDR3 in amino acids: CAWSEGIGAQHF. The CDR3 nucleotides are TGTGCCTGGAGTGAGGGAATAGGGGCCCAGCATTTT.